The source of this T cell receptor beta chain is a study of T cell changes during pregnancy in multiple sclerosis. Here immunoSEQ multiplex PCR was the method, and the copy in TCRdb shows in-frame clones only, minus some. The sample records approximately 60,000 clones, more than 75% being singletons. V shed 1 base and J shed 5 bases, with 15 bases lying between them. Germline V gene sequence: CDR1 SGHTA, CDR2 FQGTGA. This CDR3 comprises 16 residues. This clone was observed a few times. The chain employs TRBV7-3 and TRBJ1-5; D is possibly TRBD1 (5 bases). The starting material was peripheral blood, obtained in the second trimester of pregnancy. The sequence derives from a female donor with multiple sclerosis, enrolled in a pregnancy study. The CDR3 nucleotides read TGTGCCAGCAGCTTAAGGCGGGGGAGACCCCATCAGCCCCAGCATTTT. Its translation: CASSLRRGRPHQPQHF.